This T cell receptor beta chain was obtained from a study of blood T cell repertoires in COVID-19. Study context: The analysed material was cDNA or gDNA that came from T cells, B-cell-depleted T cells, or PBMCs.

Those who participated ranged in age from 18 to 89 years and resided in approximately 26 US areas. Cohorts were assigned according to the clinical history that participants reported. V was pared by 0 bases and J by 5 bases, with 14 bases of the junction left unmatched. The CDR3 length is 18 residues. Germline V lookup: CDR1 SGHRS, CDR2 YFSETQ. As handled by the study authors: Reference gene primer amplification yielded estimated nucleated cell counts. Some clones are missing from TCRdb's copy, which holds only in-frame ones; the method was immunoSEQ multiplex PCR. The DNA was the basis for D and trimming; V, J and clone size are from that table. The sample includes about 330,000 clones, approximately 89% of them seen just once.

The clonotype comes from a woman between 25 and 40 years old who had recovered from COVID-19. Specimen: PBMCs or T cells enriched from blood (not recorded which). The chain links TRBV5-1 to TRBJ2-3; 8 nucleotides line up with TRBD2. The CDR3: CASSLDGPGLGVVDTQYF. The CDR3 DNA reads as TGCGCCAGCAGCTTGGATGGTCCGGGACTAGGAGTAGTAGATACGCAGTATTTT.